The clone carrying this T cell receptor (beta chain) was found many times. The antigen remains unidentified. Ophthalmopathy patients had moderate-to-severe active disease, CAS ≥3, NOSPECS ≥4, and disease duration under 3 months. Used for diagnoses were clinical symptoms, serum thyroxine and TRAb, thyroid ultrasound and orbital computed tomography. The sample originates from a study of T cells in Graves' hyperthyroidism and ophthalmopathy. About the study: The blood sample was taken at first diagnosis, before treatment began.

Whole-study results and caveats: Blood held most thyroid clonotypes expanded above 0.001 frequency.

It was RNA transcripts that yielded the amplified TCR beta CDR3 regions. First-round RT-PCR of the TCR CDR3 relied on the HTBI primer set. TCRdb itself ran the multiplex PCR reads through MiXCR, one entry per CDR3 protein. Of 500,000 or so distinct CDR3 sequences listed, 15% to 20% were seen once; the top ten hold approximately 15%. The CDR3 is 13 amino acids. The germline gives CDR1 SGHVS, CDR2 FQNEAQ. V was pared by 1 base and J by 6 bases, with 9 bases between. Sample: blood. This chain uses TRBV7-8 with TRBJ1-1; unclear D gene. The TCR originated in a woman in her late teens or twenties with Graves' ophthalmopathy. The CDR3 coding sequence is TGTGCCAGCAGCTTAGATAGAAATGCTGAAGCTTTCTTT. It encodes CASSLDRNAEAFF.